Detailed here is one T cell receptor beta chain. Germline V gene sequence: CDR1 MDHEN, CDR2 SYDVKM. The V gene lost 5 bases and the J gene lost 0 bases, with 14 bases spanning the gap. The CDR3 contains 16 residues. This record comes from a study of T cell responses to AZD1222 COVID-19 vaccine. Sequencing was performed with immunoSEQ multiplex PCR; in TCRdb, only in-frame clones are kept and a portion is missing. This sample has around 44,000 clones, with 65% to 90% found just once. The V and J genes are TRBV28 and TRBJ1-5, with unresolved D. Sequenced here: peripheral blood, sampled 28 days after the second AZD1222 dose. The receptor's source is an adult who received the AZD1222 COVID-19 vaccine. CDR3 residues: CASSLRRGSSNQPQHF. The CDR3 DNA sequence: TGTGCCAGCAGTCTCCGCAGAGGGAGTAGCAATCAGCCCCAGCATTTT.